Listed here is a single T cell receptor (beta chain). Trimming cost V 7 bases and J 3 bases, with 17 bases left between them. The germline V gene has CDR1 SGHAT and CDR2 FQNNGV. The CDR3 is 15 amino acids. This record belongs to a study of blood T cells in healthy people across ages. Through a sample-barcoded 5' primer and a J-beta primer mix, a second PCR was run for roughly 6 to 11 cycles. TCRdb fed the 5' RACE reads into MiXCR, producing one record per CDR3 protein. The table has some 760,000 distinct CDR3 sequences, approximately 25% seen once. These sequences were also reported in another study, on T cells of mothers and their children.

The sequencing input was blood. The clonotype comes from a boy aged 10-17 years in good health. The chain recombines TRBV11-2 with TRBJ2-3; the D gene is possibly TRBD2 (7 bases). The CDR3: CASTIRGASTDTQYF. DNA of the CDR3: TGTGCCAGCACAATTCGGGGGGCCTCTACAGATACGCAGTATTTT.